Below are 19 T cell receptor beta chains sequenced from a single sample in a study of cytomegalovirus exposure and HLA in healthy donors. PCR primers comprised 60 Vbeta and 13 Jbeta primers. Here immunoSEQ multiplex PCR was the method, and the copy in TCRdb shows in-frame clones only, minus some. The sample lists 100,000 to 150,000 clones, over 70% occurring once. The specimen was PBMCs. The receptors stem from a woman aged 45-60 years in good health and CMV-seronegative.

V and J are TRBV9 and TRBJ2-7; TRBD2 might be the D (6 bases). Trimming pared 3 bases from V and 5 bases from J, leaving 12 bases between. The CDR3 totals 13 residues. Per the germline V gene, CDR1 is SGDLS and CDR2 is YYNGEE. Written as DNA, the CDR3 is TGTGCCAGCAGCGACGGGGGTAACCACGAGCAGTACTTC. It encodes CASSDGGNHEQYF.

As regards this clone: Additional DNA sequences in this sample encode the identical CDR3. This chain uses TRBV10-3 with TRBJ1-2, with 8 nucleotides matching TRBD1. V was clipped by 5 bases and J by 0 bases; unmatched bases: 8. The CDR3 runs to 16 residues. The germline gives CDR1 ENHRY, CDR2 SYGVKD. Here the CDR3 reads CAISTGTGQPNYGYTF. In DNA, the CDR3 is TGTGCCATCAGTACCGGGACAGGACAGCCTAACTATGGCTACACCTTC.

This clone was seen just once. This rearrangement joins TRBV7-8 to TRBJ2-1; D is possibly TRBD1 (6 bases). The germline V gene has CDR1 SGHVS and CDR2 FQNEAQ. The germline V and J ends were trimmed by 5 bases and 9 bases, with 14 bases remaining between them. This CDR3 is 13 amino acids long. CDR3 region: CASSHRGGGEQFF. The CDR3 DNA follows: TGTGCCAGCAGCCACCGAGGGGGTGGTGAGCAGTTCTTC.

This clone was detected a few times. The chain couples TRBV30 to TRBJ2-7, with D maybe TRBD1 (5 bases). CDR3 length: 13 residues. V shed 4 bases and J shed 6 bases, with 16 bases lying between them. Germline V lookup: CDR1 GTSNPN, CDR2 SVGIG (reference sequence). The CDR3 nucleotides are TGTGCCTGGATCCCAAGTGGGGCAGCCGAGCAGTACTTC. It yields the protein CAWIPSGAAEQYF.

V and J are TRBV9 and TRBJ2-7; perhaps TRBD2 as D (5 bases). V lost 0 bases to trimming and J lost 5 bases, with 15 bases between them. The CDR3 runs to 15 residues. Germline loops: CDR1 SGDLS, CDR2 YYNGEE. CDR3 sequence reads: CASSVDEGVINEQYF. DNA for the CDR3: TGTGCCAGCAGCGTAGACGAGGGAGTAATCAACGAGCAGTACTTC.

This clone appeared a single time. This sequence joins TRBV7-2 and TRBJ2-7; possibly TRBD2 for D (5 bases). V lost 1 base and J 1 base, leaving 8 bases between the germline ends. Germline assignment: CDR1 SGHTA and CDR2 FQGNSA. CDR3 length: 14 residues. The CDR3 spells CTSSLVLDSYEQYF. The CDR3 nucleotides are TGTACCAGCAGCTTAGTACTAGATTCCTACGAGCAGTACTTC.

This rearrangement joins TRBV6-6 to TRBJ2-3, with 11 bases identical to TRBD2. CDR3 length: 16 amino acids. With 5 bases clipped from V and 6 bases from J, the junction kept 10 bases outside the gene matches. In germline, CDR1 is MNHNY, CDR2 SVGAGI (reference sequence). For the CDR3, the DNA is TGTGCCAGCAGTGCTCAAACTAGCGGGAGTTCGGATACGCAGTATTTT. It translates to CASSAQTSGSSDTQYF.

The chain recombines TRBV4-1 with TRBJ2-3, with TRBD2 matching over 11 bases. Germline CDR1 and CDR2: MGHRA and YSYEKL. The CDR3 is 18 amino acids. V was pared by 1 base and J by 6 bases, with 12 bases of the junction left unmatched. This CDR3 is CASSQVFGVAGGQDTQYF. CDR3 nucleotides: TGCGCCAGCAGCCAAGTGTTTGGGGTAGCGGGAGGGCAGGATACGCAGTATTTT.

The chain employs TRBV5-1 and TRBJ2-1; 14 bases map to TRBD2. J was trimmed by 5 bases and V by 0 bases; bases with no gene match: 1. From germline, CDR1 is SGHRS and CDR2 YFSETQ. This CDR3 is 16 amino acids long. The CDR3 DNA reads as TGCGCCAGCAGCTTGGAGGGACTAGCGGGAGACAATGAGCAGTTCTTC. Translating gives CASSLEGLAGDNEQFF. Using reference TRBV5-1 and TRBJ2-1 for the parts outside the CDR3, the full variable domain is KAGVTQTPRYLIKTRGQQVTLSCSPISGHRSVSWYQQTPGQGLQFLFEYFSETQRNKGNFPGRFSGRQFSNSRSEMNVSTLELGDSALYLCASSLEGLAGDNEQFFGPGTRLTVL.

This sequence joins TRBV30 and TRBJ2-3, with 11 bases that match TRBD2. The V gene's germline CDR1 is GTSNPN and CDR2 SVGIG (reference sequence). CDR3 length: 16 amino acids. Trimming cost V 4 bases and J 4 bases; bases outside gene matches: 10. The DNA for the CDR3 is TGTGCCTGGACCACGACTAGCGGGAACCCGCCAGATACGCAGTATTTT. Translation: CAWTTTSGNPPDTQYF.

CDR3 sequence reads: CASSVGQALGLTGELFF. The DNA for the CDR3 is TGTGCCAGTAGTGTCGGACAGGCCCTAGGTTTGACCGGGGAGCTGTTTTTT. The chain employs TRBV19 and TRBJ2-2; 7 bases are shared with TRBD1. Unmatched junction bases numbered 14, after V lost 5 bases and J lost 5 bases. The CDR3 is 17 amino acids. Per germline, CDR1 LNHDA and CDR2 SQIVND (reference sequence).

The chain combines TRBV7-2 with TRBJ1-3; a weak D match, TRBD1 (5 bases). V was clipped by 6 bases and J by 4 bases, with 19 bases between them. The V gene's germline CDR1 is SGHTA and CDR2 FQGNSA. The CDR3 contains 16 residues. CDR3 nucleotide sequence: TGTGCCAGCAGTCTTAGTGCCCCAGGGTCGGGAAACACCATATATTTT. Its translation is CASSLSAPGSGNTIYF.

This clone was found a few times. The germline gene is not matched at one end of the junction; a read error may be the cause. Other DNA sequences within the sample encode an identical CDR3. The rearrangement joins TRBV7-9 to TRBJ1-2; 10 nucleotides match TRBD1. This CDR3 is built from 13 residues. Germline V gene data show CDR1 as SEHNR and CDR2 as FQNEAQ (reference sequence). CDR3 sequence (DNA): TGTTCCAGCAGGGACAGGGGTACCTATGGCTACACCTTC. Its translation is CSSRDRGTYGYTF. The full variable domain, its missing parts supplied by reference TRBV7-9 and TRBJ1-2, is DTGVSQNPRHKITKRGQNVTFRCDPISEHNRLYWYRQTLGQGPEFLTYFQNEAQLEKSRLLSDRFSAERPKGSFSTLEIQRTEQGDSAMYLCSSRDRGTYGYTFGSGTRLTVV.

This chain links TRBV4-2 with TRBJ2-3; D is unclear. V was trimmed by 5 bases and J by 4 bases, leaving 16 bases between them. CDR1 is LGHNA, CDR2 YNFKEQ, per germline. The CDR3 sequence is 15 residues long. CDR3 loop: CASSAGEAIADTQYF. The CDR3 nucleotides read TGTGCCAGCAGCGCCGGTGAAGCCATAGCAGATACGCAGTATTTT.

The chain uses TRBV5-1 and TRBJ1-3; D might be TRBD1 (6 bases). The CDR3 loop spans 16 amino acids. V lost 2 bases and J 1 base, leaving 13 bases between the germline ends. The germline gives CDR1 SGHRS, CDR2 YFSETQ. In DNA, the CDR3 is TGCGCCAGCAGCTTTGGTGAGGGGGTTTCTGGAAACACCATATATTTT. This translates into CASSFGEGVSGNTIYF.

This clone was picked up a small number of times. The V gene is TRBV19, the J gene TRBJ1-5; D is ambiguous. CDR3 size: 14 residues. Germline V gene data show CDR1 as LNHDA and CDR2 as SQIVND (reference sequence). The V and J ends lost 3 bases and 1 base respectively, with 7 bases between them. CDR3 protein: CASSMKPSNQPQHF. In nucleotides, the CDR3 is TGTGCCAGTAGTATGAAGCCGAGCAATCAGCCCCAGCATTTT.

This clone was counted only a few times. The CDR3 is CASSFRQGSQPQHF. The CDR3 DNA follows: TGTGCCAGCAGCTTTAGACAGGGGAGTCAGCCCCAGCATTTT. The rearrangement links TRBV5-6 to TRBJ1-5, with 8 nucleotides matching TRBD1. With 2 bases clipped from V and 6 bases from J, the junction kept 4 bases outside the gene matches. The germline CDR1 and CDR2 sequences are SGHDT and YYEEEE. The length of the CDR3 is 14 residues.

The CDR3 nucleotides read TGCGCCAGCACCCCGGGGTTAGTAGCCAAAAACATTCAGTACTTC. This sequence encodes CASTPGLVAKNIQYF. V usage is TRBV5-1 and J usage is TRBJ2-4, with D possibly matching TRBD2 (5 bases). The CDR3 has 15 amino acids. The germline V gene has CDR1 SGHRS and CDR2 YFSETQ. The germline V and J ends were trimmed by 6 bases and 0 bases, with 13 bases remaining between them.

This chain joins TRBV7-9 and TRBJ2-6; D might be TRBD2 (7 bases). The CDR3 is made up of 13 amino acids. CDR1 and CDR2 (germline): SEHNR, FQNEAQ (reference sequence). CDR3 amino acids: CGGGDAGANVLTF. In nucleotides, the CDR3 is TGTGGAGGGGGGGATGCTGGGGCCAACGTCCTGACTTTC.